Presented here are 9 T cell receptor beta chains from one specimen sequenced in a study of beta chain features in type 1 diabetes. Sequencing targeted expressed TCRB transcripts, as all isolated RNA had been reverse transcribed. Some clones are missing from TCRdb's copy, which holds only in-frame ones; the method was immunoSEQ multiplex PCR. The sample has under 150,000 clones, 6.9% seen once. The sequenced sample consisted of central memory CD4+ T cells from blood. All receptors derive from a woman aged 25 to 39 in good health.

The V and J genes are TRBV6-6 and TRBJ2-3; D is possibly TRBD2 (5 bases). V was clipped by 1 base and J by 1 base, with 9 bases between them. Germline CDR1 MNHNY, CDR2 SVGAGI (reference sequence). The CDR3 covers 15 residues. CDR3 sequence (DNA): TGTGCCAGCAGTTACTACGCGGAGGGCACAGATACGCAGTATTTT. Amino acids: CASSYYAEGTDTQYF.

This clone was observed a handful of times. The V gene is TRBV10-3, the J gene TRBJ2-5; 8 nucleotides match TRBD2. The CDR3 runs 15 residues. V was pared by 4 bases and J by 7 bases, with 11 bases of the junction left unmatched. Germline V CDR1 and CDR2: ENHRY, SYGVKD. The CDR3 here is CAISGSEREFVTQYF. The CDR3 region has the DNA TGTGCCATCAGTGGGTCGGAGCGGGAGTTCGTGACCCAGTACTTC.

The chain links TRBV27 to TRBJ1-5; tentative D call: TRBD1 (6 bases). CDR3 length: 14 amino acids. The V gene lost 6 bases and the J gene lost 11 bases, with 20 bases spanning the gap. Germline CDR1 reads MNHEY; CDR2 reads SMNVEV (reference sequence). CDR3: CASSPDRTRVAQHF. The CDR3 DNA reads TGTGCCAGCAGCCCCGACAGGACCAGGGTGGCCCAGCATTTT.

This clone was picked up a small number of times. The chain couples TRBV28 to TRBJ2-7; D is possibly TRBD1 (5 bases). The ends were cut back, 1 base at V and 1 base at J, with 14 bases in the middle. CDR1 MDHEN and CDR2 SYDVKM come from the germline V gene. The CDR3 runs 16 residues. The CDR3 nucleotides are TGTGCCAGCAGTTTATCCTGGGGCGAGATATCCTACGAGCAGTACTTC. Translating gives CASSLSWGEISYEQYF. Full variable domain (remainder filled in from reference TRBV28 and TRBJ2-7): DVKVTQSSRYLVKRTGEKVFLECVQDMDHENMFWYRQDPGLGLRLIYFSYDVKMKEKGDIPEGYSVSREKKERFSLILESASTNQTSMYLCASSLSWGEISYEQYFGPGTRLTVT.

V is TRBV11-2 and J is TRBJ1-1; D gene uncertain. Between the trimmed V and J ends, which lost 0 bases and 5 bases, there was a span of 7 bases. The CDR3 spans 13 residues. Germline V gives CDR1 SGHAT, CDR2 FQNNGV. CDR3 DNA: TGTGCCAGCAGCTTAGACAAGCGGACTGAAGCTTTCTTT. Its translation: CASSLDKRTEAFF.

The table lists this clone with a few counts. J is TRBJ1-2 and V is TRBV2; 9 bases align to TRBD1. The CDR3 sequence is 14 residues long. Germline trimming cut 8 bases from V and 2 bases from J; bases unmatched to any gene: 6. From germline, CDR1 is SNHLY and CDR2 FYNNEI. CDR3: CASGQGTGNYGYTF. The CDR3, as DNA: TGTGCCAGCGGACAGGGGACCGGCAACTATGGCTACACCTTC.

In its sample, this clone was seen once. The chain links TRBV7-3 to TRBJ2-5; tentatively, D is TRBD1 (5 bases). V shed 5 bases and J shed 4 bases, with 17 bases lying between them. CDR1 is SGHTA and CDR2 is FQGTGA in the germline V gene. The length of the CDR3 is 15 residues. CDR3 sequence (DNA): TGTGCCAGCAGCCGCACTGGGGCGAAGTTAGAGACCCAGTACTTC. Translating it yields CASSRTGAKLETQYF.

The chain uses TRBV6-5 and TRBJ2-5; TRBD2 is a possible D gene (5 bases). Germline assignment: CDR1 MNHEY and CDR2 SVGAGI. Deletions cut 6 bases from V and 1 base from J, with 9 bases between. CDR3 length: 13 amino acids. This CDR3 is CASRRLSQETQYF. Here the CDR3 DNA reads TGTGCCAGCAGGAGACTATCCCAAGAGACCCAGTACTTC.

The chain employs TRBV2 and TRBJ1-5, with 7 bases identical to TRBD1. Unmatched junction bases numbered 6, after V lost 4 bases and J lost 6 bases. The CDR3 runs 14 residues. CDR1 SNHLY and CDR2 FYNNEI come from the germline V gene. The CDR3, as DNA: TGTGCCAGCAGTGGACAGGGAGGCGGTCAGCCCCAGCATTTT. It translates to CASSGQGGGQPQHF. Supplemented by reference TRBV2 and TRBJ1-5, the full variable domain reads EPEVTQTPSHQVTQMGQEVILRCVPISNHLYFYWYRQILGQKVEFLVSFYNNEISEKSEIFDDQFSVERPDGSNFTLKIRSTKLEDSAMYFCASSGQGGGQPQHFGDGTRLSIL.